These 5 T cell receptor beta chains came from one sample sequenced in a study of cytomegalovirus exposure and HLA in healthy donors. A multiplex PCR was run with 60 Vbeta primers and 13 Jbeta primers. The protocol was immunoSEQ multiplex PCR, while the TCRdb copy is restricted to in-frame clones and leaves out a portion. The sample has 63,000 or so clones, roughly 72% seen once. Material: PBMCs. These receptor sequences come from a woman aged 30 to 39 in good health and CMV-seropositive.

Worth noting for this clone: Within the sample, other DNA sequences also encode this same CDR3. V is TRBV6-5 and J is TRBJ2-7, with 9 nucleotides matching TRBD2. V gave up 0 bases and J gave up 3 bases; unmatched junction bases: 0. From germline, CDR1 is MNHEY and CDR2 SVGAGI. The CDR3 is 14 amino acids. The CDR3 DNA reads as TGTGCCAGCAGTTACTCGCGGGGGGGCTACGAGCAGTACTTC. It is translated as CASSYSRGGYEQYF.

This clone was found once. This rearrangement joins TRBV29-1 to TRBJ2-3; D unresolved. Germline assignment: CDR1 SQVTM and CDR2 ANQGSEA. The CDR3 sequence is 10 residues long. Trimming cost V 4 bases and J 5 bases, with 4 bases left between them. In DNA, the CDR3 is TGCAGCGTTGCGGTAGATACGCAGTATTTT. Amino acid sequence: CSVAVDTQYF.

The J gene is TRBJ2-7, the V gene TRBV6-5; D not resolved. The CDR3 totals 15 residues. V lost 0 bases to trimming and J lost 6 bases, with 15 bases between them. The germline V gene has CDR1 MNHEY and CDR2 SVGAGI. DNA for the CDR3: TGTGCCAGCAGTTACTCATACGAGCCTCTAGGCGAGCAGTACTTC. Its protein is CASSYSYEPLGEQYF.

This clone was seen only once. The V call is TRBV18, the J call TRBJ1-3; 7 positions agree with TRBD1. Germline V lookup: CDR1 KGHSH, CDR2 LQKENI. The CDR3 contains 16 residues. The V segment lost 3 bases and the J segment 3 bases; nucleotides outside the gene matches: 8. Here the CDR3 reads CASSPRQGLDGNTIYF. In DNA form, the CDR3 reads TGTGCCAGCTCACCCCGACAGGGTCTGGATGGAAACACCATATATTTT.

The sample holds a few counts of this clone. The V gene is TRBV7-9, the J gene TRBJ2-7; 8 bases are a match to TRBD2. The CDR3 sequence is 15 residues long. Germline V CDR1 and CDR2: SEHNR, FQNEAQ (reference sequence). J was trimmed by 4 bases and V by 1 base; bases with no gene match: 6. In DNA, the CDR3 is TGTGCCAGCAGCTTAGGGGGACTAGGGGGATACGAGCAGTACTTC. This gives the protein CASSLGGLGGYEQYF.